Below are 2 T cell receptor beta chains sequenced from a single sample in a study of T cells in Graves' hyperthyroidism and ophthalmopathy. RNA transcripts yielded amplified TCR beta CDR3 regions. First-round RT-PCR with HTBI primers amplified the TCR CDR3 region. TCRdb itself ran the multiplex PCR reads through MiXCR, one entry per CDR3 protein. The sample consists of around 480,000 distinct CDR3 sequences, roughly an eighth of them appearing once. Source material: blood. The receptor source for this set is a woman in her late teens or twenties with Graves' hyperthyroidism.

CDR3 nucleotides: TGTGCCTGGAGTGGCGGGACAACCAGCTCCTACGAGCAGTACTTC. Residues: CAWSGGTTSSYEQYF. The chain carries TRBV30 and TRBJ2-7; either TRBD1 or TRBD2 may supply D (6 bases each). The V and J ends lost 1 base and 0 bases respectively, with 13 bases between them. The CDR3 is 15 amino acids. Per germline, CDR1 GTSNPN and CDR2 SVGIG (reference sequence).

The sample holds many counts of this clonotype. This chain links TRBV12-3 or TRBV12-4 with TRBJ2-7, with TRBD1 matching over 7 bases. V shed 5 bases and J 4 bases; nucleotides not matched to a gene: 2. CDR3 length equals 12 residues. CDR3 sequence: CASSGDSYEQYV. CDR3 DNA: TGTGCCAGCAGTGGGGACAGTTACGAGCAGTACGTC.